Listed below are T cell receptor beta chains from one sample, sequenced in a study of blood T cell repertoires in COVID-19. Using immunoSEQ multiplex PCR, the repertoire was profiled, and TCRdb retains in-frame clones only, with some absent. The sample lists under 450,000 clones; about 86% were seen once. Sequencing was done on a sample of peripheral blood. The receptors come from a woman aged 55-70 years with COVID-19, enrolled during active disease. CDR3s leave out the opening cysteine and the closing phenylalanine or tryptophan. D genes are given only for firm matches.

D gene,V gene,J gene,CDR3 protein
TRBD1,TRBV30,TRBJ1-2,AWSVPLTGGYYGYT
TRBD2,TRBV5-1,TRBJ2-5,ASSLGAGGIQETQY
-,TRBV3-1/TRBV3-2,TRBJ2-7,ASSRWQYEQY
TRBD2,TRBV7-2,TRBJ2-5,ASSLGTSGQTQY
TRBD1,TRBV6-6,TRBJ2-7,ASNDRGYEQY
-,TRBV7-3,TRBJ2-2,ASSLNQAGELF
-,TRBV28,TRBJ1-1,ASSSPGSATEAF
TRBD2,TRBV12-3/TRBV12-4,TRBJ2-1,ATTRSSGSQQF
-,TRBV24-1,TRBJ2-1,ATSGTGTDEQF
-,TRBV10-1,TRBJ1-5,ASSAGVGQPQH
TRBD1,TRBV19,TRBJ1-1,ASRYLGQGSSEAF
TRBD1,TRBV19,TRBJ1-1,ASSVRGTEVNTEAF
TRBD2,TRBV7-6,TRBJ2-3,ASSSSGGAADTQY
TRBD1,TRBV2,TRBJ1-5,ASRDREPQH